The 14 T cell receptor beta chains listed next were all sequenced from one sample in a study of cytomegalovirus exposure and HLA in healthy donors. The primer mix had 60 Vbeta and 13 Jbeta primers. Sequenced by immunoSEQ multiplex PCR; TCRdb stores in-frame clones only, minus some. The profile shows approximately 110,000 clones, 60% to 75% of them singletons. Sequencing used PBMCs. The receptors were sampled from a woman aged 50 to 60 in good health and CMV-seropositive.

CDR3 bases: TGTGCCAGCAGTTACTCCGGGGGAGTATACAATGAGCAGTTCTTC. As protein: CASSYSGGVYNEQFF. The chain has TRBV27 and TRBJ2-1; perhaps TRBD2 as D (6 bases). The CDR3 length is 15 residues. V was clipped by 4 bases and J by 4 bases, with 14 bases between them. In germline, CDR1 is MNHEY, CDR2 SMNVEV (reference sequence).

The sample holds a few counts of this clone. The rearrangement links TRBV6-1 to TRBJ2-7, with D uncertain. V gave up 3 bases and J gave up 12 bases, with 12 bases separating them. CDR3 length equals 11 residues. Germline CDR1 MNHNS, CDR2 SASEGT. Here the CDR3 reads CASSDGVVLYF. CDR3 DNA: TGTGCCAGCAGTGACGGAGTAGTCTTGTACTTC.

CDR3 nucleotide sequence: TGCGCCAGCAGCCAAGAGGGAGGGTTCCGCTCTGGAAACACCATATATTTT. Protein product: CASSQEGGFRSGNTIYF. The genes are TRBV4-3 and TRBJ1-3; D gene ambiguous. The CDR3 totals 17 residues. Germline CDR1 reads LGHNA; CDR2 reads YSLEER. Trimming stripped 0 bases from V and 0 bases from J, with 12 bases between.

This clone was seen only once. This chain uses TRBV10-3 with TRBJ2-7; TRBD1 might be the D (6 bases). The CDR3 length is 14 residues. Germline V gene sequence: CDR1 ENHRY, CDR2 SYGVKD. The ends were cut back, 7 bases at V and 0 bases at J, with 13 bases in the middle. CDR3 bases: TGTGCCATCAATAGACAGGAGGACTCCTACGAGCAGTACTTC. It specifies CAINRQEDSYEQYF.

The gene calls are TRBV7-3 and TRBJ2-5; 8 nucleotides line up with TRBD2. This CDR3 has 15 residues. Germline V CDR1 and CDR2: SGHTA, FQGTGA. V shed 0 bases and J 5 bases; nucleotides not matched to a gene: 5. In DNA form, the CDR3 reads TGTGCCAGCAGCTTAACACGGGGGGGTACGGAGACCCAGTACTTC. It specifies CASSLTRGGTETQYF.

The count of this clone is one. The chain recombines TRBV5-1 with TRBJ2-1, with TRBD2 matching over 9 bases. The ends lost 4 bases at V and 4 bases at J; junction bases unmatched: 6. This CDR3 region has 15 residues. Germline assignment: CDR1 SGHRS and CDR2 YFSETQ. The DNA of the CDR3 is TGCGCCAGCAGCGAGGAGGCGGGGGGGTACAATGAGCAGTTCTTC. As protein: CASSEEAGGYNEQFF.

The rearrangement joins TRBV27 to TRBJ2-7, with D possibly being TRBD1 (5 bases). Trimming shortened V by 3 bases and J by 3 bases, and 18 bases separated the two germline ends. This CDR3 has 16 residues. Germline V gives CDR1 MNHEY, CDR2 SMNVEV (reference sequence). CDR3 DNA: TGTGCCAGCAGTTTTAAGGGTCAAGACAGTAACTACGAGCAGTACTTC. It is translated as CASSFKGQDSNYEQYF.

In its sample, this clone was seen a few times. The chain uses TRBV21-1 and TRBJ2-5; TRBD1, the table's D call, was not compared with the DNA. TRBV21-1 is labeled a pseudogene. This CDR3 has 15 residues. The CDR3 region is CASSSMGQGVGTQYF. The CDR3 region has the DNA TGTGCCAGCAGCAGCATGGGACAGGGAGTAGGTACCCAGTACTTC.

J is TRBJ1-3 and V is TRBV11-2; possible D gene TRBD1, 5 bases. V was pared by 6 bases and J by 0 bases, with 18 bases between. This CDR3 region has 17 residues. Germline lookup yields CDR1 SGHAT and CDR2 FQNNGV. The CDR3 loop is CASSRGSWDSSGNTIYF. The CDR3 DNA follows: TGTGCCAGCAGTCGAGGCTCCTGGGACTCCTCTGGAAACACCATATATTTT.

V gene TRBV2 combines with J gene TRBJ2-7; 7 bases agree with TRBD2. Germline CDR1 is SNHLY and CDR2 is FYNNEI. The CDR3 spans 14 residues. Losses at the gene ends were 1 base for V and 5 bases for J; bases not matched to a gene: 5. The CDR3 here is CASSEVEGGDEQYF. The CDR3 DNA follows: TGTGCCAGCAGTGAAGTAGAGGGAGGGGACGAGCAGTACTTC.

This chain uses TRBV7-9 with TRBJ2-7; D is perhaps TRBD2 (5 bases). V lost 5 bases and J 2 bases, leaving 10 bases between the germline ends. CDR1 and CDR2 (germline): SEHNR, FQNEAQ (reference sequence). This CDR3 region has 13 residues. The CDR3 DNA follows: TGTGCCAGCAGCCCTCTCGGGGCCTACGAGCAGTACTTC. Protein sequence: CASSPLGAYEQYF.

V and J are TRBV5-4 and TRBJ2-2; the match to TRBD2 covers 9 bases. V was pared by 4 bases and J by 4 bases, with 11 bases of the junction left unmatched. The CDR3 has 17 amino acids. Germline values: CDR1 SGHNT, CDR2 YYREEE (reference sequence). The DNA of the CDR3 is TGTGCCAGCAGCGGGGGGTCGCGCGGGGGGGCCACCGGGGAGCTGTTTTTT. Translating gives CASSGGSRGGATGELFF.

The CDR3 protein is CASSGTYTDTQYF. As DNA, the CDR3 is TGTGCCAGTAGCGGGACATACACAGATACGCAGTATTTT. The chain is built from TRBV19 and TRBJ2-3, with D perhaps matching TRBD1 (6 bases). Per the germline V gene, CDR1 is LNHDA and CDR2 is SQIVND (reference sequence). This CDR3 is 13 amino acids long. V was shortened by 6 bases and J by 2 bases, with 9 bases between the two germline ends.

This sequence joins TRBV7-9 and TRBJ2-7, with 9 bases lining up with TRBD1. V shed 5 bases and J 6 bases; nucleotides not matched to a gene: 11. This CDR3 comprises 15 residues. The germline gives CDR1 SEHNR, CDR2 FQNEAQ (reference sequence). For the CDR3, the DNA is TGTGCCAGCAGCCCGGCTGGGGACAGGGCTCGCGAGCAGTACTTC. Encoded protein: CASSPAGDRAREQYF.